There are a few counts of the clone carrying this TCR beta chain. This entry is derived from a study of blood T cell repertoires in COVID-19. About the study: T cells, B-cell-depleted T cells, or PBMCs supplied cDNA or gDNA.

Between the trimmed V and J ends, which lost 6 bases and 1 base, there was a span of 12 bases. The CDR3 is made up of 14 amino acids. Per the germline V gene, CDR1 is LNHDA and CDR2 is SQIVND (reference sequence). The Seattle site enrolled patients during active infection and followed them longitudinally. In the study's own analysis: Reference gene primer amplification in the assay estimated nucleated cell counts. Produced via immunoSEQ multiplex PCR; TCRdb's table is partial and in-frame only. V and J calls and clone size are copied from that table; D and trimming were computed from the DNA. The sample yields under 150,000 clones, approximately 85% seen once.

The gene calls are TRBV19 and TRBJ2-5, with D unclear. Sequencing used peripheral blood. This receptor was taken from a woman aged 60-75 years with COVID-19, enrolled during active disease. CDR3 amino acids: CASSLGTSQETQYF. For the CDR3, the DNA is TGTGCCAGTAGCCTCGGTACTTCCCAAGAGACCCAGTACTTC.